These T cell receptor beta chains were read from a single sample in a study of Graves' ophthalmopathy and Graves' hyperthyroidism. Via MiXCR, TCRdb re-called the multiplex PCR reads, giving one row per CDR3 protein. The table has just over 400,000 distinct CDR3 sequences, roughly 20% seen once. The sequenced sample consisted of peripheral blood. These receptor sequences come from a woman aged 18 to 35 with stable Graves' hyperthyroidism. CDR3s include the opening cysteine and the closing phenylalanine or tryptophan. D genes are given only for firm matches. The size of a clone is reported for some rows only, either as once, few or many, or as a class for expanded clones.

DNA	CDR3	size	D	V	J
TGTGCCAGCAGCGTATTCGGGACTAGCGGGGCGGGGGAGACCCAGTACTTC	CASSVFGTSGAGETQYF	many	TRBD2	TRBV9	TRBJ2-5
TGCGCCAGCAGCTTTAAAGGGACTAGACCCGGCGAGCAGTACTTC	CASSFKGTRPGEQYF	NA	TRBD2	TRBV5-1	TRBJ2-7
TGTGCCAGCAGCTCCTTCCAGGGGGGCTCTGGAAACACCATATATTTT	CASSSFQGGSGNTIYF	NA	TRBD1	TRBV11-2	TRBJ1-3
TGTGCCAGTAGTATAATTTCGGACGCCTATGGCTACACCTTC	CASSIISDAYGYTF	many	NA	TRBV19	TRBJ1-2
TGCGCCAGCAGCTATGGCCCCCAGACCGATAGCAATCAGCCCCAGCATTTT	CASSYGPQTDSNQPQHF	NA	NA	TRBV5-1	TRBJ1-5
TGCAGTGCCGAGGAGGACAGGGGCCCCGGCACCTTC	CSAEEDRGPGTF	NA	TRBD1	TRBV20-1	TRBJ1-2
TGTGCCAGCAGCTCGACTCTAGCGGGACGACAAAACATTCAGTACTTC	CASSSTLAGRQNIQYF	NA	TRBD2	TRBV7-2	TRBJ2-4
TGTGCCAGCACCCCGACAGGGACCGGGGAGCTGTTTTTT	CASTPTGTGELFF	many	TRBD1	TRBV7-9	TRBJ2-2
TGTGCCAGCAGTGAAGCGATTACAGGGGGCGGGGAGCTGTTTTTT	CASSEAITGGGELFF	many	TRBD1	TRBV2	TRBJ2-2
TGTGCCAGCAGTTACCCTGGGGGAGGGGTGTTGGAACCCCAGCATTTT	CASSYPGGGVLEPQHF	NA	NA	TRBV6-5	TRBJ1-5
TGTGCCAGCAGGTACAGGGGGGGATATGGCTACACCTTC	CASRYRGGYGYTF	NA	TRBD1	TRBV12-3/TRBV12-4	TRBJ1-2
TGCAGTGCTGGCCCACGTTCTGGAAACACCATATATTTT	CSAGPRSGNTIYF	many	NA	TRBV20-1	TRBJ1-3
TGTGCCACCCAACTTATGGAGGGGGGCGGCACTGAAGCTTTCTTT	CATQLMEGGGTEAFF	many	NA	TRBV10-3	TRBJ1-1
TGTGCCAGCAGCTTATCGGCCAATTCATATCAGCCCCAGCATTTT	CASSLSANSYQPQHF	many	NA	TRBV7-8	TRBJ1-5
TGTGCCAGCAGCACCGGGACAGGGGGCAACGGAGAGACCCAGTACTTC	CASSTGTGGNGETQYF	many	TRBD1	TRBV12-3/TRBV12-4	TRBJ2-5
TGCAGTGCTAGAGATCAGGGGGGAGACTTCGCCCAGTACTTC	CSARDQGGDFAQYF	many	NA	TRBV20-1	TRBJ2-5
TGTGCTACAACCGGACAGGGTGGAACTGAAGCTTTCTTC	CATTGQGGTEAFF	NA	TRBD1	TRBV30	TRBJ1-1
TGTGCCATCAGAGGACAGGGCGTGCACGAGCAGTACTTC	CAIRGQGVHEQYF	many	TRBD1	TRBV10-3	TRBJ2-7
TGTGCCAGCAGTGAATCTACTATTAGCAATCAGCCCCAGCATTTT	CASSESTISNQPQHF	NA	NA	TRBV6-1	TRBJ1-5
TGTGCCACCAGCAGAGAAACGGGATGGGGCCGTACTGAAGCTTTCTTT	CATSRETGWGRTEAFF	NA	NA	TRBV15	TRBJ1-1
TGCAGTGCTAGCGGAAGTACTGAAGCTTTCTTT	CSASGSTEAFF	many	NA	TRBV20-1	TRBJ1-1
TGCAGTGCTAGGAACAGGGGCGGGAATTCACACCACCACTTT	CSARNRGGNSHHHF	NA	TRBD1	TRBV20-1	TRBJ1-6
TGTGCCAGCGGGCGGGCCGGGATACTCAATCAGCCCCAGCATTTT	CASGRAGILNQPQHF	many	NA	TRBV6-1	TRBJ1-5
TGTGCCAGCCGGCCAGTCGCTAGCACAGATACGCAGTATTTT	CASRPVASTDTQYF	many	NA	TRBV6-1	TRBJ2-3
TGTGCCCTGGACAGTATTGAAGCTTTCTTT	CALDSIEAFF	few	NA	TRBV7-9	TRBJ1-1
TGTGCCAGCAGCTTAGGGATCCCGGAGGCCTACGAGCAGTACTTC	CASSLGIPEAYEQYF	many	NA	TRBV7-2	TRBJ2-7
TGTGCCGGTAGCTACCCTCGAAGCACCGGGGAGCTGTTTTTT	CAGSYPRSTGELFF	many	NA	TRBV2	TRBJ2-2
TGTGCCAGCAGCTTAGGAAGACAGGCGATGAACACTGAAGCTTTCTTT	CASSLGRQAMNTEAFF	NA	NA	TRBV11-1	TRBJ1-1
TGCGCCAGCAGCTTGGGCCCGGGACTAGCGACCGGGGAGCTGTTTTTT	CASSLGPGLATGELFF	NA	TRBD2	TRBV5-1	TRBJ2-2
TGTGCCAGCAGTTTATCCTCTGGGGCCAACGTCCTGACTTTC	CASSLSSGANVLTF	many	NA	TRBV27	TRBJ2-6
TGTGCCAGCAGTTTTTGGGGAGCGGGTCCTCAGTACTTC	CASSFWGAGPQYF	many	NA	TRBV12-3/TRBV12-4	TRBJ2-4
TGTGCCAGCGGCCGGGACCCAGGGGCTTTCTTT	CASGRDPGAFF	many	NA	TRBV27	TRBJ1-1
TGCGCCAGCAGCTTCAGACAGCCGGGCAGCGAGCAGTACTTC	CASSFRQPGSEQYF	many	NA	TRBV5-1	TRBJ2-7
TGTGCCAGCTCACCGGGACAGGTGCGCTACGAGCAGTACTTC	CASSPGQVRYEQYF	NA	TRBD1	TRBV18	TRBJ2-7
TGTGCCAGTAGTAGGGGACTAGCGGGAGGCGAGCAGTACTTC	CASSRGLAGGEQYF	many	TRBD2	TRBV7-2	TRBJ2-7
TGCAGCGTTGCCCCAACAGGGACCGGTCTCATGAACACTGAAGCTTTCTTT	CSVAPTGTGLMNTEAFF	many	NA	TRBV29-1	TRBJ1-1
TGCGCCAGCAGCTTGGGTCTGGGGAAGAGTGTGGAGACCCAGTACTTC	CASSLGLGKSVETQYF	few	NA	TRBV5-1	TRBJ2-5
TGTGCCAGCAGTTACTCGTGGGGCACTGAAGCTTTCTTT	CASSYSWGTEAFF	NA	NA	TRBV6-5	TRBJ1-1
TGTGCCTGGAGTGTAAGAGGGTCGGCTAGGAATGAGCAGTTCTTC	CAWSVRGSARNEQFF	few	NA	TRBV30	TRBJ2-1
TGTGCCAGCAGTCCTAGCGGGGCCTCCTACGAGCAGTACTTC	CASSPSGASYEQYF	many	TRBD2	TRBV28	TRBJ2-7
TGTGCCAGCAGCTCCAGATTCTACGAGCAGTACTTC	CASSSRFYEQYF	many	NA	TRBV11-2	TRBJ2-7
TGTGCCAGCAGTTACTGGGGGCAATCACCCCTCCACTTT	CASSYWGQSPLHF	few	NA	TRBV27	TRBJ1-6
TGTGCCAGCTCACCAGGAAGAGACAACTATGGCTACACCTTC	CASSPGRDNYGYTF	few	NA	TRBV18	TRBJ1-2